The 18 T cell receptor beta chains given below trace back to one sample, sequenced in a study of T cell responses to AZD1222 COVID-19 vaccine. Generated by immunoSEQ multiplex PCR, the TCRdb table keeps only in-frame clones and is missing some. The sample comprises 25,000 to 35,000 clones, around 80% of which are singletons, and roughly 6.2% rests with the top ten. This sample comprised peripheral blood, obtained on day 0 of AZD1222 vaccination. The receptors were sampled from an adult in good health.

V usage is TRBV6-5 and J usage is TRBJ2-7; 7 nucleotides agree with TRBD1. With 5 bases clipped from V and 3 bases from J, the junction kept 10 bases outside the gene matches. Germline-derived CDR1 and CDR2 are MNHEY and SVGAGI. This CDR3 is 15 amino acids long. The CDR3 here is CASSPRRTGIYEQYF. The CDR3 DNA reads TGTGCCAGCAGTCCCCGGCGGACAGGAATCTACGAGCAGTACTTC.

CDR3 region: CACHSGTGAGGYTF. The CDR3 nucleotides are TGTGCCTGCCACTCCGGGACAGGGGCCGGAGGCTACACCTTC. The rearrangement links TRBV28 to TRBJ1-2, with TRBD1 matching over 10 bases. This CDR3 spans 14 amino acids. The ends lost 11 bases at V and 8 bases at J; junction bases unmatched: 14. The V gene's germline CDR1 is MDHEN and CDR2 SYDVKM.

Note on this clone: The identical CDR3 is also encoded by other nucleotide sequences in the sample. This rearrangement joins TRBV7-9 to TRBJ1-6, with D unclear. This CDR3 is 15 amino acids long. From germline, CDR1 is SEHNR and CDR2 FQNEAQ (reference sequence). Trimming left V 3 bases short and J 7 bases short, with 13 bases between. Here the CDR3 DNA reads TGTGCCAGCAGCTTGAGGGATGGCGGAAATTCACCCCTCCACTTT. Amino acid sequence: CASSLRDGGNSPLHF.

The V call is TRBV2, the J call TRBJ1-1; D is possibly TRBD1 (6 bases). V lost 2 bases to trimming and J lost 6 bases, with 13 bases between them. From germline, CDR1 is SNHLY and CDR2 FYNNEI. The CDR3 has 14 residues. CDR3 sequence: CASSEPRGVAEAFF. Written as DNA, the CDR3 is TGTGCCAGCAGTGAACCCAGGGGTGTTGCTGAAGCTTTCTTT.

The gene calls are TRBV7-2 and TRBJ1-2; D call uncertain. Germline values: CDR1 SGHTA, CDR2 FQGNSA. V lost 1 base, J lost 6 bases, and 6 bases lay in between. This CDR3 spans 12 amino acids. CDR3 protein: CASSLGYDGYTF. The CDR3 DNA follows: TGTGCCAGCAGCTTAGGGTATGATGGCTACACCTTC.

This clone turned up a few times. This chain links TRBV11-2 with TRBJ1-5, with TRBD1 as a possible D gene (6 bases). The V and J ends lost 2 bases and 3 bases respectively, with 11 bases between them. The germline V gene encodes CDR1 SGHAT and CDR2 FQNNGV. CDR3 size: 15 residues. The CDR3 sequence: CASSLTGSTNQPQHF. For the CDR3, the DNA is TGTGCCAGCAGCTTAACAGGGAGCACCAATCAGCCCCAGCATTTT.

V gene TRBV5-4 combines with J gene TRBJ2-2; 9 positions match TRBD2. The CDR3 extends over 15 amino acids. Trimming removed 4 bases from V and 2 bases from J; junction bases left unmatched: 3. Germline-derived CDR1 and CDR2 are SGHNT and YYREEE (reference sequence). CDR3 amino acids: CASSRLAGNTGELFF. DNA of the CDR3: TGTGCCAGCAGCCGGCTAGCGGGAAACACCGGGGAGCTGTTTTTT.

This chain connects TRBV7-3 to TRBJ2-1; the match to TRBD2 covers 9 bases. The V gene's germline CDR1 is SGHTA and CDR2 FQGTGA. The CDR3 spans 15 residues. V shed 5 bases and J 5 bases; nucleotides not matched to a gene: 7. DNA of the CDR3: TGTGCCAGCAGCCCTGGACTAGCGAAGAACAATGAGCAGTTCTTC. Translation gives CASSPGLAKNNEQFF. Looking up the rest from reference TRBV7-3 and TRBJ2-1 gives the full variable domain: GAGVSQTPSNKVTEKGKYVELRCDPISGHTALYWYRQSLGQGPEFLIYFQGTGAADDSGLPNDRFFAVRPEGSVSTLKIQRTERGDSAVYLCASSPGLAKNNEQFFGPGTRLTVL.

This sequence joins TRBV6-2 or TRBV6-3 and TRBJ2-7; TRBD2 might be the D (5 bases). Germline V gene sequence: CDR1 MNHEY, CDR2 SVGEGT. Trimming removed 3 bases from V and 12 bases from J, with 15 bases in between. The CDR3 runs 12 residues. This CDR3 reads CASSYSGSSVYV. DNA of the CDR3: TGTGCCAGCAGTTATTCGGGAAGCTCCGTGTACGTC.

This clone was seen a handful of times. V and J are TRBV3-1 (or the pseudogene TRBV3-2) and TRBJ2-7; TRBD2 matches at 10 bases. Trimming took 1 base from V and 3 from J; bases not matched to a gene: 9. The CDR3 runs to 17 residues. CDR1 LGHDT and CDR2 YNNKEL come from the germline V gene (reference sequence). CDR3 region: CASSQVWASGGYYEQYF. The CDR3 DNA reads TGTGCCAGCAGCCAAGTGTGGGCTAGCGGGGGTTACTACGAGCAGTACTTC.

The CDR3 is CASSPEFYGYTF. The CDR3 DNA reads as TGTGCCAGCTCACCCGAATTCTATGGCTACACCTTC. This chain uses TRBV18 with TRBJ1-2; D not resolved. Germline V gene lookup returns CDR1 KGHSH and CDR2 LQKENI. CDR3 length: 12 residues. The V and J ends lost 3 bases and 4 bases respectively, with 6 bases between them. Using reference TRBV18 and TRBJ1-2 for the parts outside the CDR3, the full variable domain is NAGVMQNPRHLVRRRGQEARLRCSPMKGHSHVYWYRQLPEEGLKFMVYLQKENIIDESGMPKERFSAEFPKEGPSILRIQQVVRGDSAAYFCASSPEFYGYTFGSGTRLTVV.

The gene calls are TRBV5-1 and TRBJ2-3, with 7 bases that match TRBD2. Trimming removed 5 bases from V and 2 bases from J; junction bases left unmatched: 8. Germline V gene lookup returns CDR1 SGHRS and CDR2 YFSETQ. This CDR3 is built from 15 residues. CDR3 coding DNA: TGCGCCAGCAGGCGGGGCACTAGCGACACAGATACGCAGTATTTT. This sequence encodes CASRRGTSDTDTQYF.

This clone occurred once. The J gene is TRBJ2-5, the V gene TRBV5-4; no clear D gene. The ends were cut back, 4 bases at V and 2 bases at J, with 3 bases in the middle. Germline V CDR1 and CDR2: SGHNT, YYREEE (reference sequence). There are 11 residues in the CDR3. Here the CDR3 DNA reads TGTGCCAGCAGCGCACAAGAGACCCAGTACTTC. Translation gives CASSAQETQYF.

The CDR3 bases are TGTGCCAGCAGTACAGGCGCCCTTGGCTACACCTTC. This encodes CASSTGALGYTF. V gene TRBV6-5 combines with J gene TRBJ1-2; tentative D call: TRBD1 (5 bases). The CDR3 is made up of 12 amino acids. Trimming shortened V by 5 bases and J by 7 bases, and 11 bases separated the two germline ends. Germline CDR1 reads MNHEY; CDR2 reads SVGAGI.

This chain connects TRBV7-9 to TRBJ2-1; D is ambiguous. Trimming removed 3 bases from V and 10 bases from J, with 7 bases in between. Germline loops: CDR1 SEHNR, CDR2 FQNEAQ (reference sequence). The CDR3 length is 11 residues. The CDR3 DNA follows: TGTGCCAGCAGCTTGGAGTACGAGCAGTTCTTC. This gives the protein CASSLEYEQFF.

The V and J genes are TRBV4-2 and TRBJ2-2, with D possibly being TRBD1 (5 bases). Germline V gene lookup returns CDR1 LGHNA and CDR2 YNFKEQ. The CDR3 consists of 17 residues. Trimming cost V 1 base and J 7 bases, with 19 bases left between them. The CDR3 spells CASSQVGTGRLDGELFF. In nucleotides, the CDR3 is TGTGCCAGCAGCCAAGTGGGTACAGGCAGGTTGGACGGGGAGCTGTTTTTT.

The V gene is TRBV7-9, the J gene TRBJ2-7, with 9 bases matching TRBD1. Germline V lookup: CDR1 SEHNR, CDR2 FQNEAQ (reference sequence). CDR3 length equals 13 residues. Trimming at V came to 5 bases and at J to 6 bases, leaving 5 bases not matched to a gene. The CDR3 reads CASSLQGAGEQYF. The CDR3 nucleotides are TGTGCCAGCAGCCTACAGGGGGCGGGCGAGCAGTACTTC. The whole variable domain, filled in from reference TRBV7-9 and TRBJ2-7, reads DTGVSQNPRHKITKRGQNVTFRCDPISEHNRLYWYRQTLGQGPEFLTYFQNEAQLEKSRLLSDRFSAERPKGSFSTLEIQRTEQGDSAMYLCASSLQGAGEQYFGPGTRLTVT.

The V gene is TRBV28, the J gene TRBJ1-2; D is ambiguous. Germline lookup yields CDR1 MDHEN and CDR2 SYDVKM. The length of the CDR3 is 11 residues. Trimming removed 5 bases at V and 5 bases at J, with 6 bases between. CDR3 bases: TGTGCCAGCAGTCGACCTTATGGCTACACCTTC. It codes for CASSRPYGYTF.